A selection of T cell receptor beta chains follows, all from one sample in a study of cytomegalovirus exposure and HLA in healthy donors. Only in-frame clones appear in the TCRdb table, and some are missing; sequencing was by immunoSEQ multiplex PCR. The table for this sample gives tens of thousands of clones. Sequenced material: PBMCs. The receptor source for this set is a woman aged 60-75 years in good health and CMV-seronegative. Each CDR3 is given with its conserved first and last residue. The D gene is left open where the match is weak.

V	D	J	DNA	CDR3
TRBV4-2	NA	TRBJ2-5	TGTGCCAGCAGCCAAGGGCGGGAAGAGACCCAGTACTTC	CASSQGREETQYF
TRBV5-5	TRBD1	TRBJ2-5	TGTGCCAGCAGCTATGGACAGGAAGAGACCCAGTACTTC	CASSYGQEETQYF
TRBV27	NA	TRBJ2-1	TGTGCCAGCAGTTTACGGCCAGGGAACCCCTCATACAATGAGCAGTTCTTC	CASSLRPGNPSYNEQFF
TRBV6-1	TRBD2	TRBJ2-7	TGTGCCAGCAGCGAAAGGACTAGCGGGAGGTCCGACGAGCAGTACTTC	CASSERTSGRSDEQYF
TRBV5-6	NA	TRBJ2-3	TGTGCCAGCAGCGTCTTAGGGGGAGGGCCGCCGTCGCAGTATTTT	CASSVLGGGPPSQYF
TRBV9	TRBD2	TRBJ2-7	TGTGCCAGCAGCCCAACGGCGGGAGACTACGAGCAGTACTTC	CASSPTAGDYEQYF
TRBV19	NA	TRBJ2-2	TGTGCCAGTAGTACCATAGAGATCACCGGGGAGCTGTTTTTT	CASSTIEITGELFF
TRBV18	NA	TRBJ1-5	TGTGCCAGCTCACCAGAGGGGGTGAATAGCAATCAGCCCCAGCATTTT	CASSPEGVNSNQPQHF
TRBV5-1	TRBD1	TRBJ1-2	TGCGCCAGCAGTAGCCGCCTACAGGGGGGAGATGGCTACACCTTC	CASSSRLQGGDGYTF
TRBV10-3	TRBD2	TRBJ2-1	TGTGCCATCAGCTTACTAGCGGCTTCCTACAATGAGCAGTTCTTC	CAISLLAASYNEQFF
TRBV7-3	NA	TRBJ2-7	TGTGCCAGCAGCCCCGACGGGTACGAGCAGTACTTC	CASSPDGYEQYF